This is a list of T cell receptor beta chains from one sample in a study of post-analysis software for immune sequencing data. Each CDR3 protein gets one entry after TCRdb re-called the PCR reads with MiXCR. The table includes some 690,000 distinct CDR3 sequences, roughly three fifths detected once. The source material was blood. The receptors originated from a girl aged 2-10 years with multiple sclerosis. The CDR3 runs from the conserved cysteine through the conserved F or W. The D gene is left open where the match is weak. Clone size is given for some rows only: seen once, a few or many times, or a class if the clone is expanded.

abundance: .
d_gene: .
j_gene: TRBJ2-7
v_gene: TRBV20-1
CDR3nt: TGCAGTGCTAGGATGGCTAGCGCGTACGAGCAGTACTTC
CDR3aa: CSARMASAYEQYF

abundance: .
d_gene: TRBD2
j_gene: TRBJ2-1
v_gene: TRBV20-1
CDR3nt: TGCAGTGCTAGAGAGAATGGCCGCGGGAGTGGTCGCGATGAGCAGTTCTTC
CDR3aa: CSARENGRGSGRDEQFF

abundance: .
d_gene: .
j_gene: TRBJ2-2
v_gene: TRBV3-1
CDR3nt: TGTGCCAGCGCACCGGAGGGAGTGGCCACCGGGGAGCTGTTTTTT
CDR3aa: CASAPEGVATGELFF

abundance: few
d_gene: TRBD2
j_gene: TRBJ2-4
v_gene: TRBV6-5
CDR3nt: TGTGCCAGCAGCCTCGCTAGCGGTACAAACATTCAGTACTTC
CDR3aa: CASSLASGTNIQYF

abundance: .
d_gene: .
j_gene: TRBJ1-1
v_gene: TRBV6-2/TRBV6-3
CDR3nt: TGTGCCAGCAGTTACTCGTGGCAGTTGGCTTTCTTT
CDR3aa: CASSYSWQLAFF

abundance: .
d_gene: .
j_gene: TRBJ2-4
v_gene: TRBV7-9
CDR3nt: TGTGCCAGCAGCCGGCGGCGGGACAAAAACATTCAGTACTTC
CDR3aa: CASSRRRDKNIQYF

abundance: .
d_gene: TRBD2
j_gene: TRBJ2-1
v_gene: TRBV27
CDR3nt: TGTGCCAGCACCACTAGCGGGGAATACAATGAGCAGTTCTTC
CDR3aa: CASTTSGEYNEQFF

abundance: few
d_gene: TRBD1
j_gene: TRBJ2-5
v_gene: TRBV27
CDR3nt: TGTGCCAGCAGGCGGACAGGCGGGGAGACCCAGTACTTC
CDR3aa: CASRRTGGETQYF

abundance: .
d_gene: .
j_gene: TRBJ2-1
v_gene: TRBV20-1
CDR3nt: TGCAGTGCTAGAGATCGATCCCGTATGAATGAGCAGTTCTTC
CDR3aa: CSARDRSRMNEQFF

abundance: once
d_gene: TRBD2
j_gene: TRBJ2-1
v_gene: TRBV18
CDR3nt: TGTGCCAGCTCCCGGAGCGGGGGGGACTCCTACAATGAGCAGTTCTTC
CDR3aa: CASSRSGGDSYNEQFF

abundance: few
d_gene: TRBD2
j_gene: TRBJ2-1
v_gene: TRBV20-1
CDR3nt: TGCAGTGCTTCTCGATCGACTAGCGGGATTTACAATGAGCAGTTCTTC
CDR3aa: CSASRSTSGIYNEQFF

abundance: .
d_gene: .
j_gene: TRBJ2-3
v_gene: TRBV6-2/TRBV6-3
CDR3nt: TGTGCCAGCAGTAAACACCGGGGCACAGATACGCAGTATTTT
CDR3aa: CASSKHRGTDTQYF

abundance: few
d_gene: TRBD1
j_gene: TRBJ2-7
v_gene: TRBV18
CDR3nt: TGTGCCAGCTCAGAAGGGACAGGCTCCTACGAGCAGTACTTC
CDR3aa: CASSEGTGSYEQYF

abundance: .
d_gene: TRBD2
j_gene: TRBJ2-4
v_gene: TRBV7-9
CDR3nt: TGTGCCAGCAGCCTAGGCGGACTAGCGGGAGGGATAGCCAAAAACATTCAGTACTTC
CDR3aa: CASSLGGLAGGIAKNIQYF

abundance: once
d_gene: .
j_gene: TRBJ2-1
v_gene: TRBV28
CDR3nt: TGTGCCAGCAATACCTTAGTTAACAATGAGCAGTTCTTC
CDR3aa: CASNTLVNNEQFF

abundance: .
d_gene: TRBD2
j_gene: TRBJ2-1
v_gene: TRBV20-1
CDR3nt: TGCAGTGCGGATAGCGGGGCCCCCTACAATGAGCAGTTCTTC
CDR3aa: CSADSGAPYNEQFF

abundance: .
d_gene: .
j_gene: TRBJ1-2
v_gene: TRBV6-4
CDR3nt: TGTGCCAGCAGTGCTGCTGCGGGGGGGATAGAGTATGGCTACACCTTC
CDR3aa: CASSAAAGGIEYGYTF

abundance: once
d_gene: .
j_gene: TRBJ2-1
v_gene: TRBV7-9
CDR3nt: TGTGCCAGCAGCCCCCTTTTGAGGGTCGATGAGCAGTTCTTC
CDR3aa: CASSPLLRVDEQFF

abundance: .
d_gene: TRBD2
j_gene: TRBJ2-1
v_gene: TRBV12-3/TRBV12-4
CDR3nt: TGTGCCAGCAGCATGCGACTAGCGGGGGGTAAAATGAATGAGCAGTTCTTC
CDR3aa: CASSMRLAGGKMNEQFF

abundance: .
d_gene: TRBD2
j_gene: TRBJ2-1
v_gene: TRBV20-1
CDR3nt: TGCAGTGCTAGACCGGGACTAGCATCCTACAATGAGCAGTTCTTC
CDR3aa: CSARPGLASYNEQFF

abundance: .
d_gene: .
j_gene: TRBJ2-3
v_gene: TRBV12-3/TRBV12-4
CDR3nt: TGTGCCAGCAGTTTGGAGGGTCCCACAGATACGCAGTATTTT
CDR3aa: CASSLEGPTDTQYF

abundance: .
d_gene: TRBD2
j_gene: TRBJ2-3
v_gene: TRBV28
CDR3nt: TGTGCCAGCCGGGAGGGCGCGTTAACAGATACGCAGTATTTT
CDR3aa: CASREGALTDTQYF

abundance: .
d_gene: .
j_gene: TRBJ2-5
v_gene: TRBV2
CDR3nt: TGTGCCAGCAGGGCAGGGTTGAGGGAGACCCAGTACTTC
CDR3aa: CASRAGLRETQYF

abundance: many
d_gene: .
j_gene: TRBJ2-1
v_gene: TRBV5-1
CDR3nt: TGCGCCAGCAGCCTTGGACCGAGCTCCTACAATGAGCAGTTCTTC
CDR3aa: CASSLGPSSYNEQFF

abundance: few
d_gene: .
j_gene: TRBJ2-1
v_gene: TRBV7-6
CDR3nt: TGTGCCAGCAGCTTAGCGGGAGTGGAACGGGATGAGCAGTTCTTC
CDR3aa: CASSLAGVERDEQFF

abundance: .
d_gene: TRBD1
j_gene: TRBJ1-1
v_gene: TRBV5-1
CDR3nt: TGCGCCAGCAGCTTGGTCTTGTTGGGACAGGGAACTGAAGCTTTCTTT
CDR3aa: CASSLVLLGQGTEAFF

abundance: few
d_gene: .
j_gene: TRBJ2-4
v_gene: TRBV28
CDR3nt: TGTGCCAGCACACATGAGGTCCTAAACATTCAGTACTTC
CDR3aa: CASTHEVLNIQYF

abundance: .
d_gene: TRBD1
j_gene: TRBJ2-7
v_gene: TRBV6-2/TRBV6-3
CDR3nt: TGTGCCAGGCGGACAGGGGGTAACGATGAGCAGTACTTC
CDR3aa: CARRTGGNDEQYF

abundance: few
d_gene: TRBD2
j_gene: TRBJ2-1
v_gene: TRBV20-1
CDR3nt: TGCAGTGCTGAAGGTACTAGCGGGGGTACGGATGAGCAGTTCTTC
CDR3aa: CSAEGTSGGTDEQFF

abundance: .
d_gene: .
j_gene: TRBJ1-2
v_gene: TRBV7-2
CDR3nt: TGTGCCAGCAGCCCCCCCAAGGGGGGCTACACCTTC
CDR3aa: CASSPPKGGYTF

abundance: .
d_gene: .
j_gene: TRBJ2-2
v_gene: TRBV25-1
CDR3nt: TGTGCCAGCAGTGAGACGGGACGCGCCGGGGAGCTGTTTTTT
CDR3aa: CASSETGRAGELFF

abundance: few
d_gene: .
j_gene: TRBJ1-2
v_gene: TRBV5-5
CDR3nt: TGTGCCAGCAGCTTGCAGCTCGAGTGGGGCTACACCTTC
CDR3aa: CASSLQLEWGYTF

abundance: .
d_gene: .
j_gene: TRBJ2-5
v_gene: TRBV5-1
CDR3nt: TGCGCCGGCAGCTCCCCCCCGCAAAAGACCCAGTACTTC
CDR3aa: CAGSSPPQKTQYF

abundance: .
d_gene: TRBD2
j_gene: TRBJ2-2
v_gene: TRBV29-1
CDR3nt: TGCAGCGGAACTAGCGGGAGCCTCACCGGGGAGCTGTTTTTT
CDR3aa: CSGTSGSLTGELFF

abundance: .
d_gene: .
j_gene: TRBJ1-2
v_gene: TRBV7-9
CDR3nt: TGTGCCAGCAAGGAACAGACCGTATCTAACTATGGCTACACCTTC
CDR3aa: CASKEQTVSNYGYTF

abundance: .
d_gene: .
j_gene: TRBJ1-1
v_gene: TRBV18
CDR3nt: TGTGCCAGCTCACCACCAGGCAGGGAAGAAGCTTTCTTT
CDR3aa: CASSPPGREEAFF